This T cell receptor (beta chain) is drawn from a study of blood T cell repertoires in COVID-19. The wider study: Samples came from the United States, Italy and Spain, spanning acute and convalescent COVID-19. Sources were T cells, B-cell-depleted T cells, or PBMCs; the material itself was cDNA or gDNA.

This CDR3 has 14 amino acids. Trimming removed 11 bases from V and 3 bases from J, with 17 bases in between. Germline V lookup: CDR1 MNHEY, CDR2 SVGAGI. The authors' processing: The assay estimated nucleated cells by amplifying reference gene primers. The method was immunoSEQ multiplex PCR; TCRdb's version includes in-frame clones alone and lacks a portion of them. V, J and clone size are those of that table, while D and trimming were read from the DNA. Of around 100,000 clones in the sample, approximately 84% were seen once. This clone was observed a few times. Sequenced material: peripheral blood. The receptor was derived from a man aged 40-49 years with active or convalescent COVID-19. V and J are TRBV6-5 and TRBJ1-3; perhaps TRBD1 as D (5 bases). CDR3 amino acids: CAPRRGRGGNTIYF. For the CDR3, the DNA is TGTGCCCCTAGACGGGGGAGAGGTGGAAACACCATATATTTT.